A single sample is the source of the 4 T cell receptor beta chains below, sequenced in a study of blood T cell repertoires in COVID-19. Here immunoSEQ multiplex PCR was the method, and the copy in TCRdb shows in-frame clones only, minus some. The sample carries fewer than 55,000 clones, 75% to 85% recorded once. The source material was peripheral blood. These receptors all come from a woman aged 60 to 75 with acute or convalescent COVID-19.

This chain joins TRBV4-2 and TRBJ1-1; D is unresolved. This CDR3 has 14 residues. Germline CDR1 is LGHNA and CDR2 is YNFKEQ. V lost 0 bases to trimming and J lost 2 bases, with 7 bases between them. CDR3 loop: CASSQDWANTEAFF. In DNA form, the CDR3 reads TGTGCCAGCAGCCAAGATTGGGCTAACACTGAAGCTTTCTTT.

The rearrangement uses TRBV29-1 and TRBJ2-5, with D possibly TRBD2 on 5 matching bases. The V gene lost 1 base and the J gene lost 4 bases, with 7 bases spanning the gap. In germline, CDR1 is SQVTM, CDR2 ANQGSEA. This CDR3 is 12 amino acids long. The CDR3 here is CSVEAGRETQYF. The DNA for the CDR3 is TGCAGCGTTGAAGCGGGAAGAGAGACCCAGTACTTC. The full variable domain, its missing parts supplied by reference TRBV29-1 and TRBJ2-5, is SAVISQKPSRDICQRGTSLTIQCQVDSQVTMMFWYRQQPGQSLTLIATANQGSEATYESGFVIDKFPISRPNLTFSTLTVSNMSPEDSSIYLCSVEAGRETQYFGPGTRLLVL.

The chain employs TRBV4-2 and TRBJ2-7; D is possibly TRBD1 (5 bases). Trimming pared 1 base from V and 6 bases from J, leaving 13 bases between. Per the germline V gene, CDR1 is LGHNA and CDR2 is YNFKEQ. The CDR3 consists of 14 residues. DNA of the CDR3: TGTGCCAGCAGCCAAGCTCAGGGCGAGGTCGAGCAGTACTTC. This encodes CASSQAQGEVEQYF.

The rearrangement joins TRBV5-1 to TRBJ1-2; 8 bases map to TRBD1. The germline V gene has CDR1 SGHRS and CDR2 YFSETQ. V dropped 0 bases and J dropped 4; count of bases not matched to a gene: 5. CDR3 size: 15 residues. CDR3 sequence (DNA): TGCGCCAGCAGCTTGGGTTCAGGGGGCACCTATGGCTACACCTTC. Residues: CASSLGSGGTYGYTF.